The present TCR beta chain was sequenced within a study of early T cells in non-severe SARS-CoV-2 infection. This clonotype was recorded many times. Germline CDR1 LGHDT, CDR2 YNNKEL (reference sequence). This CDR3 contains 15 residues. V lost 3 bases to trimming and J lost 4 bases, with 14 bases between them. TCRdb itself ran the 5' RACE reads through MiXCR, one entry per CDR3 protein. The sample contains 85,000 to 95,000 distinct CDR3 sequences, around 15% of which appear only once. The chain carries TRBV3-1 and TRBJ2-3; D perhaps matches TRBD1 (5 bases). This sequence originates from an adult who was a healthcare worker with PCR-confirmed SARS-CoV-2 infection or an uninfected control (not recorded which). The sequencing sample was made of whole blood. DNA of the CDR3: TGTGCCAGCAGCCAGGGGCCCACAGACTCAGATACGCAGTATTTT. This translates into CASSQGPTDSDTQYF.